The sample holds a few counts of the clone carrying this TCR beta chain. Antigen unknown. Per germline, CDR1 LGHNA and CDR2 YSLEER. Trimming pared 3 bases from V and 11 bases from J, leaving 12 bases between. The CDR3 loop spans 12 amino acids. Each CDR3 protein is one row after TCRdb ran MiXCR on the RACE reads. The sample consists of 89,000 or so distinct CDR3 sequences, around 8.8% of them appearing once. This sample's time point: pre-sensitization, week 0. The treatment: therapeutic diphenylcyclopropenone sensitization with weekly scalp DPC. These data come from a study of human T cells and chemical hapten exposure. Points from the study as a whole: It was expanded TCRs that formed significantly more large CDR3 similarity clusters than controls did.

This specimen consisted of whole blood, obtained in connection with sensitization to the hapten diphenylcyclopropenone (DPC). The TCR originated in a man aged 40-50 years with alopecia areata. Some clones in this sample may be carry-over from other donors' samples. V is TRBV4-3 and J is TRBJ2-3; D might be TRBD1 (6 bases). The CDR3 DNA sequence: TGCGCCAGCAGCCATTCACAGGGACAGCAGTATTTT. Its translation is CASSHSQGQQYF.